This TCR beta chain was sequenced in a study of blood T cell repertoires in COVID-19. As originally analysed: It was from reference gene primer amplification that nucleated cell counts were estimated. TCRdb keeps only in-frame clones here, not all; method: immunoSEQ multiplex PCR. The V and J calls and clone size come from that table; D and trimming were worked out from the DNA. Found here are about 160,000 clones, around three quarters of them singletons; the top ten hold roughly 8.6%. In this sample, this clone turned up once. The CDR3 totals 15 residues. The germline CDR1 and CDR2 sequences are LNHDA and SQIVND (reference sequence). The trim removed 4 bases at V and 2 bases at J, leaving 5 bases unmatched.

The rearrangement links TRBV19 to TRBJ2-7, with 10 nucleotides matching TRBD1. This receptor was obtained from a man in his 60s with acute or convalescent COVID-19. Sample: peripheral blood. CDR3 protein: CASSTRGTGAYEQYF. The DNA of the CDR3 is TGTGCCAGTAGTACCCGGGGGACAGGGGCCTACGAGCAGTACTTC.